The rows below give T cell receptor beta chains drawn from one sample of a study of cytomegalovirus exposure and HLA in healthy donors. Here immunoSEQ multiplex PCR was the method, and the copy in TCRdb shows in-frame clones only, minus some. The table shows 95,000 to 110,000 clones, with around 67% occurring only once. The sequencing input was PBMCs. These receptors originate from a woman between 50 and 59 years old in good health and CMV-seronegative. Each CDR3 is given with its conserved first and last residue. D genes are given only for firm matches. Clone size is shown for a subset of rows, as once, few, many or a class of expanded clone.

size: NA; V: TRBV6-5; J: TRBJ2-3; D: TRBD1; DNA: TGTGCCAGCAGTTCCAGACAGGGGTTCACAGATACGCAGTATTTT; CDR3: CASSSRQGFTDTQYF
size: once; V: TRBV16; J: TRBJ1-1; D: NA; DNA: TGTGCCAGCAGCCAGGGGGGGAGAAGCACTGAAGCTTTCTTT; CDR3: CASSQGGRSTEAFF
size: once; V: TRBV19; J: TRBJ2-1; D: TRBD2; DNA: TGTGCCAGTAGTATAGCGGGGGGAATCAGCTCCTACAATGAGCAGTTCTTC; CDR3: CASSIAGGISSYNEQFF
size: few; V: TRBV2; J: TRBJ2-3; D: TRBD1; DNA: TGTGCCAGCAGTGAACAGGGGGCGGATACGCAGTATTTT; CDR3: CASSEQGADTQYF
size: NA; V: TRBV10-3; J: TRBJ2-1; D: NA; DNA: TGTGCCATCAGTGTGTACCTAGGCGGGACCTACAATGAGCAGTTCTTC; CDR3: CAISVYLGGTYNEQFF
size: NA; V: TRBV19; J: TRBJ2-5; D: TRBD2; DNA: TGTGCCAGTAGTGCCGGGACTAGCGGTCTTTCGGCCCAGTACTTC; CDR3: CASSAGTSGLSAQYF
size: NA; V: TRBV2; J: TRBJ2-7; D: TRBD1; DNA: TGTGCCAGCAGTGAAGGACAGGGGGGGGAGCAGTACTTC; CDR3: CASSEGQGGEQYF
size: NA; V: TRBV7-9; J: TRBJ1-2; D: NA; DNA: TGTGCCAGCAGCTTAGTCGGGATCTCTAACTATGGCTACACCTTC; CDR3: CASSLVGISNYGYTF
size: few; V: TRBV18; J: TRBJ2-1; D: TRBD2; DNA: TGTGCCAGCTCACCATGGACTAGCGGGACGAATGAGCAGTTCTTC; CDR3: CASSPWTSGTNEQFF
size: NA; V: TRBV21-1; J: TRBJ2-7; D: NA; DNA: TGTGCCAGCACCTCTGGACAGGGGGACGTTAATATGGGTTCCGAGCAGTACTTC; CDR3: CASTSGQGDVNMGSEQYF
size: NA; V: TRBV6-5; J: TRBJ2-2; D: NA; DNA: TGTGCCAGCACAAAGGGGTTTTTGAACACCGGGGAGCTGTTTTTT; CDR3: CASTKGFLNTGELFF
size: NA; V: TRBV19; J: TRBJ1-4; D: NA; DNA: TGTGCCAGTAGTATACAAGGGCAAGGGGGATTCGAAAAACTGTTTTTT; CDR3: CASSIQGQGGFEKLFF
size: NA; V: TRBV29-1; J: TRBJ2-7; D: NA; DNA: TGCAGCGGGTCCGAGTCGAACGAGCAGTACTTC; CDR3: CSGSESNEQYF
size: NA; V: TRBV10-3; J: TRBJ1-3; D: NA; DNA: TGTGCCATCAGTAGAACAGGTCTCTCTGGAAACACCATATATTTT; CDR3: CAISRTGLSGNTIYF
size: NA; V: TRBV30; J: TRBJ2-7; D: NA; DNA: TGTGCCTGGAGCCTGGGGGGCGAGCAGTACTTC; CDR3: CAWSLGGEQYF
size: NA; V: TRBV15; J: TRBJ2-3; D: NA; DNA: TGTGCCACCAGCAGAGAGGACAGTTATACGCAGTATTTT; CDR3: CATSREDSYTQYF
size: NA; V: TRBV10-3; J: TRBJ2-5; D: NA; DNA: TGTGCCACTACCCGGAGGGGAGAAGAGACCCAGTACTTC; CDR3: CATTRRGEETQYF
size: NA; V: TRBV5-5; J: TRBJ2-5; D: NA; DNA: TGTGCCAGCAGCTTGGGGGCAGAAAAGACCCAGTACTTC; CDR3: CASSLGAEKTQYF
size: NA; V: TRBV28; J: TRBJ2-1; D: TRBD2; DNA: TGTGCCAGCTTTAAAGGACTAGCGGAGAATGAGCAGTTCTTC; CDR3: CASFKGLAENEQFF
size: once; V: TRBV5-6; J: TRBJ2-7; D: NA; DNA: TGTGCCAGCAGTCCCCGGGGGAGCTCCTACGAGCAGTACTTC; CDR3: CASSPRGSSYEQYF
size: NA; V: TRBV7-3; J: TRBJ2-6; D: TRBD1; DNA: TGTGCCAGCAGCTTAGGGCAGGACAGGGGCTACGGGGCCAACGTCCTGACTTTC; CDR3: CASSLGQDRGYGANVLTF
size: NA; V: TRBV7-2; J: TRBJ1-1; D: TRBD1; DNA: TGTGCCAGCAGCCTCGGACAGGGGGCTTGGGCTTTCTTT; CDR3: CASSLGQGAWAFF
size: NA; V: TRBV7-2; J: TRBJ2-1; D: TRBD2; DNA: TGTGCCAGCAGCTTACTCGGACTAGCGGGAGGGTTTGAGCAGTTCTTC; CDR3: CASSLLGLAGGFEQFF
size: few; V: TRBV14; J: TRBJ2-1; D: TRBD2; DNA: TGTGCCAGCAGCCACCCGACGGCAGCGGGACGAAACGTTGAGCAGTTCTTC; CDR3: CASSHPTAAGRNVEQFF
size: NA; V: TRBV5-6; J: TRBJ2-7; D: TRBD2; DNA: TGTGCCAGCAGCTTCTCTGGGACTAGCTTCCTCGAGCAGTACTTC; CDR3: CASSFSGTSFLEQYF
size: NA; V: TRBV6-6; J: TRBJ2-7; D: TRBD1; DNA: TGTGTCAGCAGTACCGGGACAGGGACCTACGAGCAGTACTTC; CDR3: CVSSTGTGTYEQYF
size: NA; V: TRBV18; J: TRBJ2-4; D: NA; DNA: TGTGCCAGCTCACCACAACAAGGGAGGGCCAAAAACATTCAGTACTTC; CDR3: CASSPQQGRAKNIQYF
size: NA; V: TRBV7-9; J: TRBJ2-1; D: TRBD2; DNA: TGTGCCAGCAGCCCCTGGGAGGGCCCCATCAACAATGAGCAGTTCTTC; CDR3: CASSPWEGPINNEQFF
size: NA; V: TRBV2; J: TRBJ2-5; D: NA; DNA: TGTGCCAGCACCATCCAACCGGGGTACGAGACCCAGTACTTC; CDR3: CASTIQPGYETQYF
size: few; V: TRBV7-6; J: TRBJ2-1; D: TRBD2; DNA: TGTGCCAGCAGCTTGACTAGCGGGAGCCGCAATGAGCAGTTCTTC; CDR3: CASSLTSGSRNEQFF
size: NA; V: TRBV4-1; J: TRBJ2-5; D: TRBD2; DNA: TGCGCCAGCAGCCAAGTACCGACTAGCGGGGGCGGGACCCAGTACTTC; CDR3: CASSQVPTSGGGTQYF
size: NA; V: TRBV11-2; J: TRBJ2-7; D: TRBD1; DNA: TGTGCCAGCAGCTCCTTCGGGACAGACTACGAGCAGTACTTC; CDR3: CASSSFGTDYEQYF
size: NA; V: TRBV30; J: TRBJ2-7; D: NA; DNA: TGTGCCTGGAGTGTAACAGGTAGATTCTACGAGCAGTACTTC; CDR3: CAWSVTGRFYEQYF
size: NA; V: TRBV6-5; J: TRBJ2-7; D: TRBD2; DNA: TGTGCCAGCAGTTCGGGACTAGGGGCCTACGAGCAGTACTTC; CDR3: CASSSGLGAYEQYF
size: NA; V: TRBV7-8; J: TRBJ2-5; D: TRBD2; DNA: TGTGCCAGCAGCCGAAAAGCGGGGGGACAAGAGACCCAGTACTTC; CDR3: CASSRKAGGQETQYF
size: NA; V: TRBV19; J: TRBJ2-1; D: TRBD2; DNA: TGTGCCAGTAGTGGGACTAGCGGGGACTCCTACAATGAGCAGTTCTTC; CDR3: CASSGTSGDSYNEQFF
size: few; V: TRBV6-1; J: TRBJ2-7; D: TRBD2; DNA: TGTGCCAGCAGTGTTGTGGGTAGCGGGGGATACGAGCAGTACTTC; CDR3: CASSVVGSGGYEQYF
size: NA; V: TRBV9; J: TRBJ2-1; D: TRBD2; DNA: TGTGCCAGCAGCGTACTGGGGCTAGCGGGAGTTGGGTACAATGAGCAGTTCTTC; CDR3: CASSVLGLAGVGYNEQFF
size: NA; V: TRBV4-3; J: TRBJ2-3; D: NA; DNA: TGCGCCAGCAGCCAGGATCCGGGAAACACAGATACGCAGTATTTT; CDR3: CASSQDPGNTDTQYF
size: NA; V: TRBV7-8; J: TRBJ2-7; D: NA; DNA: TGTGCCAGCAGCTTAGTAGAGTTTTACGAGCAGTACTTC; CDR3: CASSLVEFYEQYF
size: NA; V: TRBV29-1; J: TRBJ1-2; D: TRBD1; DNA: TGCAGCGTTGAAAAGCAACAGGGGGAGGGTGGCTACACCTTC; CDR3: CSVEKQQGEGGYTF
size: NA; V: TRBV9; J: TRBJ2-3; D: NA; DNA: TGTGCCAGCAGCGTATTTGGGGGCAACACAGATACGCAGTATTTT; CDR3: CASSVFGGNTDTQYF
size: NA; V: TRBV5-8; J: TRBJ2-5; D: TRBD2; DNA: TGTGCCAGCAGCTTTCAATGGACTAGCGGGGGGATCCAAGAGACCCAGTACTTC; CDR3: CASSFQWTSGGIQETQYF
size: NA; V: TRBV15; J: TRBJ1-5; D: NA; DNA: TGTGCCACCAGCAGGAATCGATCAGGTAGCAATCAGCCCCAGCATTTT; CDR3: CATSRNRSGSNQPQHF
size: NA; V: TRBV13; J: TRBJ2-5; D: TRBD1; DNA: TGTGCCAGCAGCTTAGAGTTGGGACAGGCACAAGAGACCCAGTACTTC; CDR3: CASSLELGQAQETQYF
size: NA; V: TRBV27; J: TRBJ2-5; D: TRBD2; DNA: TGTGCCAGCAGTTTTTTTAGCGGGAGCGGGGAGACCCAGTACTTC; CDR3: CASSFFSGSGETQYF
size: NA; V: TRBV7-9; J: TRBJ2-4; D: TRBD1; DNA: TGTGCCAGCAGCCCCCTTTGGGGGACAGGGGGCTCTTTTCAGTACTTC; CDR3: CASSPLWGTGGSFQYF
size: NA; V: TRBV9; J: TRBJ1-2; D: TRBD1; DNA: TGTGCCAGCAGCGTAAGCCGGACAGGAGCCTCTAACTATGGCTACACCTTC; CDR3: CASSVSRTGASNYGYTF